These 7 T cell receptor beta chains share one sample of origin, sequenced in a study of shared clonotypes between healthy human individuals. The method was immunoSEQ multiplex PCR; TCRdb's version includes in-frame clones alone and lacks a portion of them. The sample lists approximately 97,000 clones; 65% to 70% were seen once. Input material: memory CD8+ T cells sorted from blood. The subset: CD45RO+ cells pooled with CCR7-negative TemRA cells. The receptors shown here come from a man between 25 and 39 years old in good health.

This clone has ten or more counts. The chain recombines TRBV6-5 with TRBJ2-7; TRBD2 matches at 10 bases. The CDR3 covers 15 residues. Germline V gives CDR1 MNHEY, CDR2 SVGAGI. V lost 5 bases to trimming and J lost 7 bases; unmatched junction nucleotides: 11. CDR3 residues: CASSLSAGGPGEQYF. CDR3 sequence (DNA): TGTGCCAGCAGTCTCTCAGCGGGAGGGCCGGGAGAGCAGTACTTC.

This clone was seen a few times. The V and J genes are TRBV29-1 and TRBJ1-3, with no clear D. Germline CDR1 SQVTM, CDR2 ANQGSEA. V lost 7 bases and J lost 4, with 8 bases in between. The CDR3 is 11 amino acids. CDR3 amino acids: CSGHGGNTIYF. The CDR3 DNA reads TGCAGCGGTCATGGCGGAAACACCATATATTTT.

The CDR3 DNA is TGCAGCGTTGAATTCCCCCTGGGACAGGGCCCATACACCTTC. This codes for CSVEFPLGQGPYTF. The rearrangement uses TRBV29-1 and TRBJ1-2, with 9 bases lining up with TRBD1. The length of the CDR3 is 14 residues. Per the germline V gene, CDR1 is SQVTM and CDR2 is ANQGSEA. V gave up 2 bases and J gave up 11 bases; unmatched junction bases: 12.

In this sample, this clone turned up a few times. This chain uses TRBV29-1 with TRBJ2-2, with D unresolved. V was clipped by 3 bases and J by 3 bases, with 8 bases between them. The germline V gene has CDR1 SQVTM and CDR2 ANQGSEA. The CDR3 runs 13 residues. CDR3 sequence: CSVDAGYTGELFF. CDR3 DNA: TGCAGCGTTGATGCTGGGTACACCGGGGAGCTGTTTTTT.

CDR3 residues: CASKEASGPYEQYF. CDR3 in DNA: TGTGCCAGTAAGGAGGCTAGCGGCCCCTACGAGCAGTACTTC. This chain connects TRBV27 to TRBJ2-7, with TRBD2 matching 7 bases. The junction had 10 bases not matched to a gene; V was cut back by 9 bases and J by 2 bases. Per the germline V gene, CDR1 is MNHEY and CDR2 is SMNVEV (reference sequence). This CDR3 region has 14 residues.

The J gene is TRBJ2-1, the V gene TRBV27; 7 nucleotides match TRBD2. The CDR3 covers 15 residues. The V segment lost 1 base and the J segment 8 bases; nucleotides outside the gene matches: 8. Germline CDR1 is MNHEY and CDR2 is SMNVEV (reference sequence). CDR3 sequence reads: CASSLYKGRADEQFF. The CDR3, as DNA: TGTGCCAGCAGTTTATACAAAGGGAGGGCCGATGAGCAGTTCTTC.

This clone was seen once. This chain's CDR3 is CASSQSRLVSPYEQYF. The CDR3 DNA reads as TGCGCCAGCAGTCAATCTCGGCTAGTCAGCCCCTACGAGCAGTACTTC. V usage is TRBV23-1 and J usage is TRBJ2-7, with D uncertain. TRBV23-1 is an ORF, and what it does is uncertain. The CDR3 is 16 residues long. Trimming removed 0 bases from V and 2 bases from J, with 14 bases in between.